A selection of T cell receptor beta chains follows, all from one sample in a study of T cell responses to AZD1222 COVID-19 vaccine. Sequencing was performed with immunoSEQ multiplex PCR; in TCRdb, only in-frame clones are kept and a portion is missing. Of under 150,000 clones listed, approximately 90% were seen once; the top ten hold about 3%. Source: peripheral blood, taken on day 0 of AZD1222 vaccination. Source of these receptors: an adult in good health. Each CDR3 is given with its conserved first and last residue. The D gene is left open where the match is weak. Clone size is given for some rows only: seen once, a few or many times, or a class if the clone is expanded.

TRBJ2-1 NA TRBD2 TRBV28 CASGRTRANNEQFF TGTGCCAGTGGACGGACTAGGGCCAACAATGAGCAGTTCTTC
TRBJ1-2 few TRBD1 TRBV11-2 CASSAGTGPGFGYTF TGTGCCAGCAGCGCCGGGACAGGGCCGGGGTTTGGCTACACCTTC
TRBJ2-1 NA NA TRBV18 CASSPVRASFNYNEQFF TGTGCCAGCTCACCGGTCAGGGCTAGCTTTAACTACAATGAGCAGTTCTTC
TRBJ2-1 NA NA TRBV10-2 CASRVAGLDDNEQFF TGCGCCAGCAGGGTCGCGGGACTGGATGACAATGAGCAGTTCTTC
TRBJ1-1 NA NA TRBV4-3 CASSPRVRGGTEAFF TGCGCCAGCAGCCCCCGGGTGCGAGGGGGCACTGAAGCTTTCTTT
TRBJ2-3 NA NA TRBV9 CASSSGVAPDTQYF TGTGCCAGCAGCTCAGGAGTCGCTCCAGATACGCAGTATTTT
TRBJ1-2 NA NA TRBV11-2 CASSPQVFGYTF TGTGCCAGCAGCCCTCAGGTTTTTGGCTACACCTTC
TRBJ2-3 NA NA TRBV9 CASSDDGGPTDTQYF TGTGCCAGCAGCGATGACGGGGGGCCTACAGATACGCAGTATTTT
TRBJ1-1 NA TRBD1 TRBV10-1 CASSEADRGGEAFF TGCGCCAGCAGTGAGGCGGACAGGGGAGGTGAAGCTTTCTTT
TRBJ1-5 NA NA TRBV18 CASSQVGVRNQPQHF TGTGCCAGCTCCCAAGTCGGGGTTCGCAATCAGCCCCAGCATTTT
TRBJ2-1 NA TRBD2 TRBV14 CASSLTSGGVEQFF TGTGCCAGCAGCCTGACTAGCGGGGGTGTTGAGCAGTTCTTC
TRBJ2-1 NA TRBD2 TRBV29-1 CSGGGAGGRSYEQFF TGCAGCGGTGGAGGGGCGGGAGGGCGTTCGTATGAGCAGTTCTTC
TRBJ2-1 NA NA TRBV28 CASSSYRQRNNEQFF TGTGCCAGCAGTTCCTATCGACAGCGTAACAATGAGCAGTTCTTC